This T cell receptor (beta chain) was identified in a study of blood T cell repertoires in COVID-19. As for the study in general: COVID-19 samples from acute and convalescent phases originated in the United States, Italy and Spain. T cells, B-cell-depleted T cells, or PBMCs supplied cDNA or gDNA.

Per the authors' pipeline: Amplifying reference gene primers gave estimates of nucleated cell counts. Generated by immunoSEQ multiplex PCR, the TCRdb table keeps only in-frame clones and is missing some. D and trimming were read from the DNA, whereas the V and J calls and clone size are those reported in that table. The sample shows 130,000 or so clones, 86% of them seen only once. This sequence originates from a man in his forties with acute or convalescent COVID-19. Sequencing input: peripheral blood.

CDR3 amino acids: CASSPSGTAPGANVLTF. The CDR3 nucleotides read TGTGCCAGCAGTCCGTCGGGGACAGCTCCTGGGGCCAACGTCCTGACTTTC. V and J are TRBV6-6 and TRBJ2-6, with 7 positions matching TRBD1. This CDR3 is 17 amino acids long. Germline CDR1 is MNHNY and CDR2 is SVGAGI (reference sequence). J lost 2 bases, V lost 5 bases, and 9 bases had no gene match.